The rows below give T cell receptor beta chains drawn from one sample of a study of shared clonotypes between healthy human individuals. TCRdb's copy holds only in-frame clones and misses some; the assay was immunoSEQ multiplex PCR. Of about 680,000 clones in the sample, just over 90% are singletons; the top ten hold 24%. The sequenced material came from naive CD8+ T cells sorted from blood. The source is a young man in good health. The CDR3 runs from the conserved cysteine through the conserved F or W. The order of the fields is CDR3 DNA, CDR3 protein, J gene, V gene, D gene, clone size. The D gene is left open where the match is weak. Clone size is shown for a subset of rows, as once, few, many or a class of expanded clone.

cdr3_nt: TGTGCCATCGCTGTATCAGGGGGCATTCACACTGAAGCTTTCTTT
cdr3_aa: CAIAVSGGIHTEAFF
j_call: TRBJ1-1
v_call: TRBV7-9
d_call: TRBD1
clone_size: .

cdr3_nt: TGTGCCAGCAGGGCAGGGAGTCGACTTTACGAGCAGTACTTC
cdr3_aa: CASRAGSRLYEQYF
j_call: TRBJ2-7
v_call: TRBV6-1
d_call: .
clone_size: .

cdr3_nt: TGTGCCAGCAGCTTACGTCCCGGGCCTTATCGCACGGATACGCAGTATTTT
cdr3_aa: CASSLRPGPYRTDTQYF
j_call: TRBJ2-3
v_call: TRBV11-2
d_call: .
clone_size: .

cdr3_nt: TGTGCCAGCAGCTCCCCCGGCGGGAGGGCCTACGAGCAGTACTTC
cdr3_aa: CASSSPGGRAYEQYF
j_call: TRBJ2-7
v_call: TRBV7-9
d_call: TRBD2
clone_size: .

cdr3_nt: TGCGCCAGCAGCTTGGGACAGGGTGCAGATACGCAGTATTTT
cdr3_aa: CASSLGQGADTQYF
j_call: TRBJ2-3
v_call: TRBV5-1
d_call: TRBD1
clone_size: .

cdr3_nt: TGTGCCTGGTCTTGGGAGGGTAGCTCCTACGAGCAGTACTTC
cdr3_aa: CAWSWEGSSYEQYF
j_call: TRBJ2-7
v_call: TRBV30
d_call: TRBD2
clone_size: .

cdr3_nt: TGTGCCAGCAGTTTATGGCCGGGATATGAGCAGTTCTTC
cdr3_aa: CASSLWPGYEQFF
j_call: TRBJ2-1
v_call: TRBV27
d_call: .
clone_size: .

cdr3_nt: TGTGCCAGCAGCACCCGGAGAGGGGCGAGCACAGATACGCAGTATTTT
cdr3_aa: CASSTRRGASTDTQYF
j_call: TRBJ2-3
v_call: TRBV28
d_call: .
clone_size: .

cdr3_nt: TGTGCCAGCAGCTTGCCTCGCCTAGATACTGGGTATGGCTACACCTTC
cdr3_aa: CASSLPRLDTGYGYTF
j_call: TRBJ1-2
v_call: TRBV7-2
d_call: .
clone_size: .

cdr3_nt: TGTGCCACCAGCAGTACAGTGCGCTCTGGGGCCAACGTCCTGACTTTC
cdr3_aa: CATSSTVRSGANVLTF
j_call: TRBJ2-6
v_call: TRBV15
d_call: .
clone_size: once

cdr3_nt: TGTGCCAGCAGAGGGGTGGTGGATGGAGGCACAGATACGCAGTATTTT
cdr3_aa: CASRGVVDGGTDTQYF
j_call: TRBJ2-3
v_call: TRBV7-6
d_call: .
clone_size: .